This T cell receptor beta chain derives from a study of post-analysis software for immune sequencing data. Overall study: Relapsing-remitting, secondary progressive and progressive-relapsing multiple sclerosis were all included among the disease courses. General study results and limits: Controls had lower frequencies than patients of roughly five TRBV segments, which included TRBV5-6, TRBV5-1 and TRBV20-1. A significant reduction in normalized Chao1 diversity was observed in multiple sclerosis patients versus controls. The F measure placed samples prepared in the same batch into strongly shared clusters.

Prepared libraries of TCR beta cDNA carried unique molecular identifiers. TCRdb recomputed calls from the PCR reads with MiXCR, one row per CDR3 protein. This sample has about 800,000 distinct CDR3 sequences, with 30% found just once. A remark on this clonotype: What it binds is not known.

The V end was cut by 0 bases, the J end by 6 bases, with 13 bases between. This CDR3 is built from 15 residues. From germline, CDR1 is LGHNA and CDR2 YNFKEQ. Input material: blood. J is TRBJ2-3 and V is TRBV4-2; D is uncertain. This receptor was taken from a girl aged 10 to 17 with multiple sclerosis. The CDR3 loop is CASSQEIRSRDTQYF. In DNA, the CDR3 is TGTGCCAGCAGCCAAGAGATCCGGTCGCGGGATACGCAGTATTTT.